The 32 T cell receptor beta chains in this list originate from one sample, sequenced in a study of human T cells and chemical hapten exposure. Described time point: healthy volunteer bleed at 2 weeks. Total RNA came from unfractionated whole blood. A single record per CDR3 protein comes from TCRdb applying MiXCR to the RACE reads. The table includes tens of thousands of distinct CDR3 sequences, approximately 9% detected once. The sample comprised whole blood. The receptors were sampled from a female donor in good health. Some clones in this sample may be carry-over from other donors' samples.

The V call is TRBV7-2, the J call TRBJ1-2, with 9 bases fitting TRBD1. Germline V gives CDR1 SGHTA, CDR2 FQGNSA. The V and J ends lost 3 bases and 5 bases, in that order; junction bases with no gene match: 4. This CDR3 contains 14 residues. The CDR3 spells CASSLDRGVYGYTF. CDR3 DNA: TGTGCCAGCAGCTTGGACAGGGGCGTATATGGCTACACCTTC.

CDR3 loop: CASSIQGQGGRNIQYF. CDR3 nucleotides: TGTGCCAGCAGCATCCAGGGACAGGGGGGGAGGAACATTCAGTACTTC. The rearrangement uses TRBV7-2 and TRBJ2-4; 11 positions match TRBD1. The CDR3 length is 16 residues. Germline CDR1 SGHTA, CDR2 FQGNSA. V shed 5 bases and J 7 bases; nucleotides not matched to a gene: 10.

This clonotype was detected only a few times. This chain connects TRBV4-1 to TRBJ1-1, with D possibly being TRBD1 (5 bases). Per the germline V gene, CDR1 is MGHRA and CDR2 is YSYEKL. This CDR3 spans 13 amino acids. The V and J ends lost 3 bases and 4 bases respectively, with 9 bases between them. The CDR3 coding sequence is TGCGCCAGCAGCCACGCGGGGGTCACTGAAGCTTTCTTT. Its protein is CASSHAGVTEAFF.

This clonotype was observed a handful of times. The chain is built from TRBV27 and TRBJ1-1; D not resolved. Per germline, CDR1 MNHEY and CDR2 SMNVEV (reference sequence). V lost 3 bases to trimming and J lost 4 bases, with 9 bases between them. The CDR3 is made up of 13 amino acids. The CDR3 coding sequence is TGTGCCAGCAGTTTCTCCTGGGGCACTGAAGCTTTCTTT. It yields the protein CASSFSWGTEAFF.

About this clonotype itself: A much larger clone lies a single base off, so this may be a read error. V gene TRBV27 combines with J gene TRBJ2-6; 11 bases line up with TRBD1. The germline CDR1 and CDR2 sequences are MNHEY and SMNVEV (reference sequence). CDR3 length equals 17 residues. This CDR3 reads CASSLWTGGSGTNVLTF. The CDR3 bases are TGTGCCAGCAGTTTATGGACAGGGGGCAGTGGGACCAACGTCCTGACTTTC.

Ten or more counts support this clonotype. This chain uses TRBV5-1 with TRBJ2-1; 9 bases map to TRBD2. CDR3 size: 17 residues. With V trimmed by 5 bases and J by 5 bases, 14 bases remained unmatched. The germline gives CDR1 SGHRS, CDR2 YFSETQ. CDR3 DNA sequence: TGCGCCAGCAGAAACTGGGCTAGCGGGAAAGCTGACAATGAGCAGTTCTTC. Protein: CASRNWASGKADNEQFF.

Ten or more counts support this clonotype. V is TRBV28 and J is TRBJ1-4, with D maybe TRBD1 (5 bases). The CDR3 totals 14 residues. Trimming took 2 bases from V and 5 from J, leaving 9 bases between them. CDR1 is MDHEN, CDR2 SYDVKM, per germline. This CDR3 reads CASSLGTENEKLFF. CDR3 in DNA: TGTGCCAGCAGTTTAGGGACCGAGAATGAAAAACTGTTTTTT.

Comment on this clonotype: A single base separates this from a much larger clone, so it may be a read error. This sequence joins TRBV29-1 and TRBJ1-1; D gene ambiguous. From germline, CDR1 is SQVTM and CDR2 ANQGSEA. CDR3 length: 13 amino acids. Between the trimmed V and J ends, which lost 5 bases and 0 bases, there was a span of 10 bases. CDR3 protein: CSVWSQMNTEAFF. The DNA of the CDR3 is TGCAGCGTTTGGTCTCAGATGAACACTGAAGCTTTCTTT.

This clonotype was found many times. The CDR3 DNA reads as TGCAGCGTTGAGACCCAACAGACTAACTATGGCTACACCTTC. Translated, it gives CSVETQQTNYGYTF. The chain has TRBV29-1 and TRBJ1-2; D gene ambiguous. CDR1 and CDR2 (germline): SQVTM, ANQGSEA. The V end was cut by 3 bases, the J end by 0 bases, with 11 bases between. The CDR3 is made up of 14 amino acids.

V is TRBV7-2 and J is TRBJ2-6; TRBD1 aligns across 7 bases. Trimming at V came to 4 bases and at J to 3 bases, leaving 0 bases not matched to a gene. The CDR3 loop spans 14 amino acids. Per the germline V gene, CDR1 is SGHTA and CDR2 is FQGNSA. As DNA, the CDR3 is TGTGCCAGCAGCTACAGGGGTGGGGCCAACGTCCTGACTTTC. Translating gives CASSYRGGANVLTF.

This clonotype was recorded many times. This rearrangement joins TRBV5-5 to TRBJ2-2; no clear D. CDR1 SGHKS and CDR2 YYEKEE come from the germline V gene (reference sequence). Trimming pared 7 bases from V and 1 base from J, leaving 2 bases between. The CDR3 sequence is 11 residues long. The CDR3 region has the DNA TGTGCCAGCCAGAACACCGGGGAGCTGTTTTTT. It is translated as CASQNTGELFF.

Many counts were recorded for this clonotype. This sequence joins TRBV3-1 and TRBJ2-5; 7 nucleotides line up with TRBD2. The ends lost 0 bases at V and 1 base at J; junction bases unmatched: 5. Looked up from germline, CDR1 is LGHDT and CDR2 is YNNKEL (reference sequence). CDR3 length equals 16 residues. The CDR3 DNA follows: TGTGCCAGCAGCCAAGACGGGACTACCCTCCAAGAGACCCAGTACTTC. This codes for CASSQDGTTLQETQYF.

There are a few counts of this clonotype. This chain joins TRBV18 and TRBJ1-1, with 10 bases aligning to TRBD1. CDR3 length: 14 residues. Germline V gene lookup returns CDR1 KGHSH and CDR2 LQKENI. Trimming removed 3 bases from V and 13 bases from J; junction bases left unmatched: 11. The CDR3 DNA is TGTGCCAGCTCACCGGGGACAGGGGAAGATCGGCATTTCTTT. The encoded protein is CASSPGTGEDRHFF.

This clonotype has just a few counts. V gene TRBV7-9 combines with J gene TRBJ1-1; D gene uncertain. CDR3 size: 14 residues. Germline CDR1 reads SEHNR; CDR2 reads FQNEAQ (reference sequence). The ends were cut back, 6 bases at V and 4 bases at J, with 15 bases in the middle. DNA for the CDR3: TGTGCCAGCAGTCCCCGTCTATCCCCCACTGAAGCTTTCTTT. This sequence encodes CASSPRLSPTEAFF.

CDR3 sequence reads: CASSQEAGLYEQFF. Here the CDR3 DNA reads TGCGCCAGCAGCCAAGAGGCGGGCCTCTATGAGCAGTTCTTC. The chain has TRBV4-3 and TRBJ2-1; D may be TRBD2 (5 bases). The V gene lost 0 bases and the J gene lost 8 bases, with 11 bases spanning the gap. The CDR3 consists of 14 residues. Germline values: CDR1 LGHNA, CDR2 YSLEER.

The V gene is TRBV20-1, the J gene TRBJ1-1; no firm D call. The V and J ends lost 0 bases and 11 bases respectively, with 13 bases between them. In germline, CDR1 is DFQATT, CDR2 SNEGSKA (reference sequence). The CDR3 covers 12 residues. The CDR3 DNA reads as TGCAGTGCTAGAGATACCGGGGTAGGGGCTTTCTTT. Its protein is CSARDTGVGAFF.

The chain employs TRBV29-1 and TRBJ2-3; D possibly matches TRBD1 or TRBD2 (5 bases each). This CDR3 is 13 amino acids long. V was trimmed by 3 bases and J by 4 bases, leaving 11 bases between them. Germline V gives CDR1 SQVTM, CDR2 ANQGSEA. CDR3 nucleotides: TGCAGCGTTGATTGGGGGAGCCCAGATACGCAGTATTTT. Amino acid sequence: CSVDWGSPDTQYF.

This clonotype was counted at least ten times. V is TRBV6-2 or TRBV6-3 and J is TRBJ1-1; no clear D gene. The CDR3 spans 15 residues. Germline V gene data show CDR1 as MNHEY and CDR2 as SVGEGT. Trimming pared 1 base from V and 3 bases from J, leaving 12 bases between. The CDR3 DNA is TGTGCCAGCAGTTACTTCAGGTGGTTGCACACTGAAGCTTTCTTT. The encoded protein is CASSYFRWLHTEAFF.

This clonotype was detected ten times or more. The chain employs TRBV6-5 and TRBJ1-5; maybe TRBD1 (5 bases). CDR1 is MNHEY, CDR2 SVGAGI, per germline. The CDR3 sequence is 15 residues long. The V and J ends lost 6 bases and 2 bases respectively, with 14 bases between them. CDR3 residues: CASSTTGLGNQPQHF. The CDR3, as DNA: TGTGCCAGCAGCACGACGGGACTGGGCAATCAGCCCCAGCATTTT.

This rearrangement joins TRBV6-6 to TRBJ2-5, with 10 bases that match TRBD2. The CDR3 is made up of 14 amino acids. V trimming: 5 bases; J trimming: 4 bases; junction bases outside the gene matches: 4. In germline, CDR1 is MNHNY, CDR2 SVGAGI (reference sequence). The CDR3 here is CASSIPSGRETQYF. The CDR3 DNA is TGTGCCAGCAGTATTCCTAGCGGGAGAGAGACCCAGTACTTC.

The CDR3: CASSLVTGGELFF. The CDR3 DNA follows: TGCGCCAGCAGCTTGGTGACTGGCGGGGAGCTGTTTTTT. The chain uses TRBV5-1 and TRBJ2-2; D remains unclear. CDR3 length equals 13 residues. Trimming removed 0 bases from V and 7 bases from J, with 7 bases in between. The germline V gene encodes CDR1 SGHRS and CDR2 YFSETQ.

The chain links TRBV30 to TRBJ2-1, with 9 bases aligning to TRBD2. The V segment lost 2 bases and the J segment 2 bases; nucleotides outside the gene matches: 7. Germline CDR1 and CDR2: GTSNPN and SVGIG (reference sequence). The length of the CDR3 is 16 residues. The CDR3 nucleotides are TGTGCCTGGAGTAAATTGACTAGCGGTACCTACAATGAGCAGTTCTTC. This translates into CAWSKLTSGTYNEQFF.

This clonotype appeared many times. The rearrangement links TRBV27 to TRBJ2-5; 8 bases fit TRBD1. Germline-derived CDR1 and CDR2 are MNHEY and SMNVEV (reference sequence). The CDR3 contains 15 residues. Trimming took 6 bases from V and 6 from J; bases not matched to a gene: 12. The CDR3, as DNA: TGTGCCAGCAGCGCCACCCAAGACAGGGGACAGACCCAGTACTTC. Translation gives CASSATQDRGQTQYF.

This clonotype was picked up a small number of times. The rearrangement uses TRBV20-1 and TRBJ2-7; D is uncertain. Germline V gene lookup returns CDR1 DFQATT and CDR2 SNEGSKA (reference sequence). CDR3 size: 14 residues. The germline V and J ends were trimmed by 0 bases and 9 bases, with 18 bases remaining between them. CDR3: CSAREALDRFRQYF. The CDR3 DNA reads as TGCAGTGCTAGAGAGGCGCTAGACCGTTTCAGGCAGTACTTC.

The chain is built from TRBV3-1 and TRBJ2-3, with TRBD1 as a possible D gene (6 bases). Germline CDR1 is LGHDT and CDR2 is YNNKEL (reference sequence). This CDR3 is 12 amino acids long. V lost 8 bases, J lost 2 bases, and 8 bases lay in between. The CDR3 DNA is TGTGCCAGCGGACAGTCCACAGATACGCAGTATTTT. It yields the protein CASGQSTDTQYF.

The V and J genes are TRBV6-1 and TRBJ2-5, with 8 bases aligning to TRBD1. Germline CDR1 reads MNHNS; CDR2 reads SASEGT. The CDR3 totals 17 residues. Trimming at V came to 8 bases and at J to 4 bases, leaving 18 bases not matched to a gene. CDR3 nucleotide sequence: TGTGCCAGCGTCGCTACGGACAGGGAGTTGTCTGGAGAGACCCAGTACTTC. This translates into CASVATDRELSGETQYF.

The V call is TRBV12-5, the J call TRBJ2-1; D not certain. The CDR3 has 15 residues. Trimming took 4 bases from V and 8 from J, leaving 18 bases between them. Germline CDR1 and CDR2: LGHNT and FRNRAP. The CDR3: CASGSDRRGRYEQFF. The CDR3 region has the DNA TGTGCTAGTGGTTCGGACCGCCGAGGACGATATGAGCAGTTCTTC.

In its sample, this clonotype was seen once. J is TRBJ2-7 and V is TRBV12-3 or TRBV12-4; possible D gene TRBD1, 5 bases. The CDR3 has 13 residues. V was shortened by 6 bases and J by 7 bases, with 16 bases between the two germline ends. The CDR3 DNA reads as TGTGCCAGCAGACCAGGACACAAAGGGGAGCAGTACTTC. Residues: CASRPGHKGEQYF.

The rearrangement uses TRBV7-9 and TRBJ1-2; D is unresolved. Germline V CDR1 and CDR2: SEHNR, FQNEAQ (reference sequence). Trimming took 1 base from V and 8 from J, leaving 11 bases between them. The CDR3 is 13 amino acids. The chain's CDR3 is CASSLVGGNGYTF. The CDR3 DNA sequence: TGTGCCAGCAGCTTAGTTGGAGGGAACGGCTACACCTTC.

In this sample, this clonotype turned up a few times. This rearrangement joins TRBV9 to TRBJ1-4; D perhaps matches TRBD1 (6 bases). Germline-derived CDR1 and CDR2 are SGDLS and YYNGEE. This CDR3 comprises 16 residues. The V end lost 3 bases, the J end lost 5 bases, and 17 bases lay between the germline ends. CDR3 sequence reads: CASSAGRQGYNEKLFF. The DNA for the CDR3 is TGTGCCAGCAGCGCCGGTCGGCAGGGGTACAATGAAAAACTGTTTTTT.

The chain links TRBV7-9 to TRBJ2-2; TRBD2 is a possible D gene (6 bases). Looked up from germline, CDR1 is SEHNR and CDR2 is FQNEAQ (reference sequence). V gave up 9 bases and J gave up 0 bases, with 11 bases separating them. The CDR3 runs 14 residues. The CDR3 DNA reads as TGTGCCAGAGGGGCGGGATCGAACACCGGGGAGCTGTTTTTT. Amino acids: CARGAGSNTGELFF.

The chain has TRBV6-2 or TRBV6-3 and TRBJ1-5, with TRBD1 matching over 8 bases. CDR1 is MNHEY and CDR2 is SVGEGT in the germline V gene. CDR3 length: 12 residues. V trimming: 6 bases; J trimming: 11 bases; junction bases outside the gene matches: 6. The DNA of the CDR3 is TGTGCCAGCAGCTTACAGGGGGTATCCCAGCATTTT. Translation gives CASSLQGVSQHF.